The rows below give T cell receptor beta chains drawn from one sample of a study of blood T cell repertoires in COVID-19. Data came from immunoSEQ multiplex PCR; TCRdb stores just in-frame clones and leaves some out. The sample lists about 37,000 clones; around 90% were seen once. Material for sequencing was peripheral blood. The receptor source for this set is a woman of 80 years or more with acute or convalescent COVID-19. Both conserved end residues are trimmed from each CDR3. The order of the fields is J gene, V gene, CDR3 protein.

TRBJ1-3	TRBV9	ASSVAGDLGNTIY
TRBJ1-2	TRBV9	ASSGSRDRRTNYGYT
TRBJ2-3	TRBV19	ASSPLGTGPDTQY
TRBJ2-7	TRBV19	ASSFTGGKTYEQY
TRBJ2-3	TRBV2	ASSPQGTMWGY
TRBJ2-2	TRBV3-1/TRBV3-2	ASSQDLAGELF
TRBJ2-4	TRBV19	ASSRSGGQNIQY
TRBJ2-5	TRBV2	ASRQAPRDETQY
TRBJ2-1	TRBV10-1	ASSDHGTSSYNEQF
TRBJ1-5	TRBV6-5	ASSYKRNQPQH
TRBJ1-4	TRBV30	AWSVRQGRLF
TRBJ2-1	TRBV7-2	ASSFSLSSYNEQF
TRBJ2-1	TRBV18	ASSPEVRGGWYEQF
TRBJ1-1	TRBV7-6	ASSSRTGPNTEAF
TRBJ1-6	TRBV28	ASSSGNSPLH
TRBJ1-2	TRBV25-1	ASMDRVIGGYT
TRBJ2-1	TRBV7-9	ASSKSGGSYNEQF
TRBJ2-3	TRBV7-2	ASSSPSTDTQY